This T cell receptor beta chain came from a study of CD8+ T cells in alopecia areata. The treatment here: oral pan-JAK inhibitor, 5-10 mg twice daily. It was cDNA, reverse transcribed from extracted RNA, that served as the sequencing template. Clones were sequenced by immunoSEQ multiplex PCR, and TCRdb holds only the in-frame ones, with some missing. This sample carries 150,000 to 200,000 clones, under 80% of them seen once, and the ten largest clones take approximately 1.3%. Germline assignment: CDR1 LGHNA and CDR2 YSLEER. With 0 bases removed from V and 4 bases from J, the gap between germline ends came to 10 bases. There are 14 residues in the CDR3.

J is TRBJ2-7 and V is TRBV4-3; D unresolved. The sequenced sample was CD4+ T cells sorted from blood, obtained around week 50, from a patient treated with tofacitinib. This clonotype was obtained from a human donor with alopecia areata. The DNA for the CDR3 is TGCGCCAGCAGCCAAGATCTCGTAGATTACGAGCAGTACTTC. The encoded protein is CASSQDLVDYEQYF.